This T cell receptor (beta chain) was sequenced during a study of graft-versus-host responses after intestinal transplantation. Looking at the study overall: Every transplant recipient was induced with anti-thymocyte globulin, then maintained on tacrolimus and steroids for 2 to 3 years. Study-wide points: Across patients carrying graft-donor T cell macrochimerism, allografts held high graft-versus-host to host-versus-graft clonal ratios.

Concerning this clone: Its antigen is unidentified.

Data came from immunoSEQ multiplex PCR; TCRdb stores just in-frame clones and leaves some out. Altogether about 90,000 clones are present, around 83% being singletons, with the ten largest covering about a sixth. This CDR3 region has 14 residues. Looked up from germline, CDR1 is SGHRS and CDR2 is YFSETQ. V was pared by 3 bases and J by 7 bases, with 9 bases of the junction left unmatched. The clonotype was recovered from a human donor who received an intestinal transplant. This chain links TRBV5-1 with TRBJ1-2; 7 bases agree with TRBD1. Material: unstimulated CD8+ T cells sorted from spleen or lymph node cells, obtained before intestinal transplant. Written as DNA, the CDR3 is TGCGCCAGCAGCTCTGGAGGGACAGCCTTTGGCTACACCTTC. It encodes CASSSGGTAFGYTF.